A single sample gave rise to the 2 T cell receptor beta chains below, sequenced in a study of blood T cells in healthy people across ages. Primers used in a second PCR of roughly 7 to 12 cycles were a sample-barcoded 5' primer and a J-beta primer mix. Using its own MiXCR run on the 5' RACE reads, TCRdb lists one record per CDR3 protein. The sample holds 1 million or so distinct CDR3 sequences; under 45% are singletons and the top ten take about 20%. Sequenced material: blood. The receptors derive from a woman aged 55-75 years in good health.

In this sample, this clonotype turned up many times. Germline and junction disagree at one end, which may indicate a read error. The rearrangement joins TRBV5-1 to TRBJ2-5; D gene unclear. Germline V lookup: CDR1 SGHRS, CDR2 YFSETQ. The CDR3 has 12 amino acids. This CDR3 reads CASSLELETQYF. As DNA, the CDR3 is TGTGCCAGCAGCTTAGAGTTAGAGACCCAGTACTTC.

Many counts were recorded for this clonotype. This rearrangement joins TRBV2 to TRBJ2-5; D is possibly TRBD1 or TRBD2 (5 bases each). Germline CDR1 is SNHLY and CDR2 is FYNNEI. Trimming pared 4 bases from V and 4 bases from J, leaving 16 bases between. The CDR3 is 15 residues long. This chain's CDR3 is CASSALGRAVETQYF. In nucleotides, the CDR3 is TGTGCCAGCAGTGCCCTGGGACGGGCAGTAGAGACCCAGTACTTC. Full variable domain (outside the CDR3, taken from reference TRBV2 and TRBJ2-5): EPEVTQTPSHQVTQMGQEVILRCVPISNHLYFYWYRQILGQKVEFLVSFYNNEISEKSEIFDDQFSVERPDGSNFTLKIRSTKLEDSAMYFCASSALGRAVETQYFGPGTRLLVL.